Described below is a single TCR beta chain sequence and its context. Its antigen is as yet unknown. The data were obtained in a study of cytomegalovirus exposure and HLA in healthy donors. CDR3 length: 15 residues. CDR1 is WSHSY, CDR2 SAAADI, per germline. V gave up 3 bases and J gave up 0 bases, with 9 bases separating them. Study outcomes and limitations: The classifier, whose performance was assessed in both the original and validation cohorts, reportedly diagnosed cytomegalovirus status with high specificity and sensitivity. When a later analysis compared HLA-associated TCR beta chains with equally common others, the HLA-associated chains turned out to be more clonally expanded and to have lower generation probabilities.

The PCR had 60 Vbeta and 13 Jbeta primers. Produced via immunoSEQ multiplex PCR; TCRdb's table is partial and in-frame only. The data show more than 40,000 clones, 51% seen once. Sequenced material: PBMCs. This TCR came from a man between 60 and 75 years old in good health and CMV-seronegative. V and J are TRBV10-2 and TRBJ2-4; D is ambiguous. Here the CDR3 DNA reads TGCGCCAGCAGTGAAACGAGATTAGCCAAAAACATTCAGTACTTC. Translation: CASSETRLAKNIQYF.